This T cell receptor (beta chain) appears in the sequencing data of a study of a mutant IDH1 vaccine in newly diagnosed glioma. Overall study: A roughly 62% male, about 40% female split and a mean age of around 37 years characterized treated patients. Earlier treatment was radiotherapy, temozolomide, or both, with most getting both. Study-wide results and caveats: Top peripheral T cell clonotype shifts appeared unrelated to pseudoprogression.

A note on this clone: Its antigen is unknown.

CDR1 and CDR2 (germline): LGHNA, YSLEER. V lost 0 bases to trimming and J lost 3 bases, with 13 bases between them. The CDR3 length is 16 residues. Assay: immunoSEQ multiplex PCR; the TCRdb copy retains only in-frame clones and omits some. In the table there are about 33,000 clones, 75% to 90% of which are singletons. Time point: baseline, week 1 (first vaccination visit). Treatment given: pre-vaccination baseline after standard-of-care therapy. In every donor, the tumor was a new WHO grade 3 or 4 IDH1-mutant, ATRX-lost astrocytoma. The clonotype was recovered from a middle-aged woman with glioma. The material was PBMCs, obtained from a glioma patient treated with radiotherapy, temozolomide or both. The chain combines TRBV4-3 with TRBJ2-3, with a possible D match to TRBD2 (5 bases). The CDR3 bases are TGCGCCAGCAGCCAAGAACCGTCATCGGGGACAGATACGCAGTATTTT. This encodes CASSQEPSSGTDTQYF.